Following are 24 T cell receptor beta chains from one sample sequenced in a study of T cells in localized non-small cell lung cancer. Profiled with immunoSEQ multiplex PCR; TCRdb holds only in-frame clones, not every one. This table holds about 35,000 clones, around 93% found once. Here the sequenced sample was peripheral blood mononuclear cells, taken before any cancer treatment. All receptors come from a female donor over 55 with stage II lung adenocarcinoma.

J is TRBJ1-1 and V is TRBV6-5; D might be TRBD1 (5 bases). Trimming removed 8 bases at V and 4 bases at J, with 17 bases between. From germline, CDR1 is MNHEY and CDR2 SVGAGI. The CDR3 covers 14 residues. The CDR3 nucleotides are TGTGCCAGCGTACAGGCCGGGTCGAGCACTGAAGCTTTCTTT. It encodes CASVQAGSSTEAFF.

This sequence joins TRBV12-5 and TRBJ2-5; D unresolved. This CDR3 has 12 residues. The germline V gene has CDR1 LGHNT and CDR2 FRNRAP. V shed 1 base and J shed 4 bases, with 4 bases lying between them. This CDR3 is CASGLDLETQYF. In DNA form, the CDR3 reads TGTGCTAGTGGTTTGGACTTAGAGACCCAGTACTTC.

CDR3: CASPKPGGHSTGELFF. DNA for the CDR3: TGTGCCAGCCCAAAACCAGGGGGTCACAGCACCGGGGAGCTGTTTTTT. This chain joins TRBV7-9 and TRBJ2-2, with 7 bases identical to TRBD1. Looked up from germline, CDR1 is SEHNR and CDR2 is FQNEAQ (reference sequence). The V segment lost 8 bases and the J segment 4 bases; nucleotides outside the gene matches: 13. This CDR3 is 16 amino acids long.

Here the CDR3 DNA reads TGTGCCAGCTACAGGGGAGAAAGATCCTACAATGAGCAGTTCTTC. This encodes CASYRGERSYNEQFF. V and J are TRBV28 and TRBJ2-1, with 7 bases lining up with TRBD1. V was clipped by 8 bases and J by 1 base; unmatched bases: 8. This CDR3 has 15 residues. Germline V gene lookup returns CDR1 MDHEN and CDR2 SYDVKM.

The gene calls are TRBV5-4 and TRBJ1-6; a weak D match, TRBD1 (5 bases). V was shortened by 4 bases and J by 1 base, with 12 bases between the two germline ends. Germline V CDR1 and CDR2: SGHNT, YYREEE (reference sequence). This CDR3 comprises 16 residues. In DNA, the CDR3 is TGTGCCAGCAGCCCGAGGGGAGGGTCCTATAATTCACCCCTCCACTTT. It is translated as CASSPRGGSYNSPLHF.

This rearrangement joins TRBV7-9 to TRBJ2-5; 9 nucleotides agree with TRBD2. Germline CDR1 reads SEHNR; CDR2 reads FQNEAQ (reference sequence). This CDR3 contains 16 residues. J was trimmed by 1 base and V by 2 bases; bases with no gene match: 5. The CDR3 DNA follows: TGTGCCAGCAGCTTATTTGCTAGCGGGGCCCAAGAGACCCAGTACTTC. Amino acids: CASSLFASGAQETQYF.

This rearrangement joins TRBV5-5 to TRBJ1-2, with TRBD1 matching 10 bases. Germline lookup yields CDR1 SGHKS and CDR2 YYEKEE (reference sequence). The CDR3 runs to 16 residues. With 4 bases clipped from V and 8 bases from J, the junction kept 14 bases outside the gene matches. The CDR3 is CASSLGQGVSMGGYTF. The DNA of the CDR3 is TGTGCCAGCAGCCTAGGACAGGGGGTTTCGATGGGAGGCTACACCTTC.

The chain combines TRBV7-9 with TRBJ2-7; possibly TRBD1 or TRBD2 for D (6 bases each). Germline values: CDR1 SEHNR, CDR2 FQNEAQ (reference sequence). Trimming took 4 bases from V and 3 from J, leaving 16 bases between them. The CDR3 spans 15 residues. Here the CDR3 DNA reads TGTGCCAGCAGCTCACAAGGGGGGAGGAGCTACGAGCAGTACTTC. Protein product: CASSSQGGRSYEQYF.

The genes are TRBV2 and TRBJ2-5; the D is unclear. Germline-derived CDR1 and CDR2 are SNHLY and FYNNEI. The CDR3 totals 14 residues. Trimming took off 2 bases at V and 1 base at J, with 8 bases between the two ends. The CDR3 DNA follows: TGTGCCAGCAGTGAACTAACAGCCCAAGAGACCCAGTACTTC. This translates into CASSELTAQETQYF.

The chain links TRBV5-1 to TRBJ2-2; maybe TRBD1 (6 bases). The CDR3 is 17 amino acids. Germline V gene sequence: CDR1 SGHRS, CDR2 YFSETQ. Trimming took off 1 base at V and 0 bases at J, with 13 bases between the two ends. The CDR3 sequence: CASSLTGQTSNTGELFF. CDR3 DNA sequence: TGCGCCAGCAGCTTGACCGGACAGACCTCGAACACCGGGGAGCTGTTTTTT.

The V gene is TRBV7-9, the J gene TRBJ1-5; unclear D gene. Germline assignment: CDR1 SEHNR and CDR2 FQNEAQ (reference sequence). The CDR3 extends over 12 amino acids. V was shortened by 1 base and J by 5 bases, with 3 bases between the two germline ends. The CDR3 nucleotides are TGTGCCAGCAGCTTAGAGGATCAGCCCCAGCATTTT. It specifies CASSLEDQPQHF. The full variable domain, its missing parts supplied by reference TRBV7-9 and TRBJ1-5, is DTGVSQNPRHKITKRGQNVTFRCDPISEHNRLYWYRQTLGQGPEFLTYFQNEAQLEKSRLLSDRFSAERPKGSFSTLEIQRTEQGDSAMYLCASSLEDQPQHFGDGTRLSIL.

The J gene is TRBJ1-1, the V gene TRBV14, with a tentative D call TRBD1 (6 bases). Between the trimmed V and J ends, which lost 4 bases and 0 bases, there was a span of 18 bases. CDR1 is SGHDN, CDR2 FVKESK, per germline. This CDR3 region has 17 residues. The CDR3: CASSPLLMGAMNTEAFF. The CDR3 DNA follows: TGTGCCAGCAGCCCCCTCCTTATGGGGGCGATGAACACTGAAGCTTTCTTT.

This sequence joins TRBV7-2 and TRBJ1-2; D is possibly TRBD1 (5 bases). This CDR3 has 13 residues. Per the germline V gene, CDR1 is SGHTA and CDR2 is FQGNSA. Trimming stripped 5 bases from V and 4 bases from J, with 11 bases between. In nucleotides, the CDR3 is TGTGCCAGCAGCCTCTTGACAGCCTATGGCTACACCTTC. Translation gives CASSLLTAYGYTF.

This chain links TRBV18 with TRBJ1-2; D remains unclear. This CDR3 region has 17 residues. V lost 0 bases and J 8 bases, leaving 22 bases between the germline ends. From germline, CDR1 is KGHSH and CDR2 LQKENI. CDR3 residues: CASSPPVRTDLILGYTF. The CDR3 DNA follows: TGTGCCAGCTCACCACCGGTCAGGACCGACTTGATACTCGGCTACACCTTC.

This chain connects TRBV7-2 to TRBJ1-6, with D possibly being TRBD1 (5 bases). The V gene's germline CDR1 is SGHTA and CDR2 FQGNSA. The CDR3 loop spans 14 amino acids. Trimming took 5 bases from V and 7 from J, leaving 12 bases between them. This CDR3 is CASSLGVKNSPLHF. The CDR3 DNA follows: TGTGCCAGCAGCCTGGGGGTAAAGAATTCACCCCTCCACTTT.

The genes are TRBV10-3 and TRBJ1-1; no firm D call. This CDR3 comprises 14 residues. Per germline, CDR1 ENHRY and CDR2 SYGVKD. V gave up 5 bases and J gave up 0 bases, with 10 bases separating them. CDR3 coding DNA: TGTGCCATCAGTCCTACAGACATGAACACTGAAGCTTTCTTT. Its protein is CAISPTDMNTEAFF.

CDR3 protein: CASTPSGQRNYGYTF. As DNA, the CDR3 is TGTGCCAGTACCCCATCGGGACAGCGGAACTATGGCTACACCTTC. V and J are TRBV19 and TRBJ1-2; the match to TRBD1 covers 7 bases. Trimming took 7 bases from V and 2 from J; bases not matched to a gene: 10. The germline CDR1 and CDR2 sequences are LNHDA and SQIVND (reference sequence). CDR3 length: 15 residues.

The chain is built from TRBV20-1 and TRBJ2-5; 11 bases fit TRBD2. Germline values: CDR1 DFQATT, CDR2 SNEGSKA (reference sequence). The CDR3 is 11 residues long. CDR3 protein: CIGTSGETQYF. The CDR3 DNA reads as TGCATTGGGACTAGCGGCGAGACCCAGTACTTC.

This clone showed up just a few times. The chain is built from TRBV28 and TRBJ1-3; D not certain. V was pared by 3 bases and J by 4 bases, with 13 bases between. The germline V gene has CDR1 MDHEN and CDR2 SYDVKM. The CDR3 totals 15 residues. The CDR3 DNA follows: TGTGCCAGCAGTTTTTCCGAGGTCTCCGGAAACACCATATATTTT. Translating it yields CASSFSEVSGNTIYF.

The genes are TRBV5-1 and TRBJ2-1, with TRBD2 as a possible D gene (6 bases). The V gene's germline CDR1 is SGHRS and CDR2 YFSETQ. This CDR3 is built from 15 residues. Trimming took off 0 bases at V and 7 bases at J, with 14 bases between the two ends. The CDR3 nucleotides are TGCGCCAGCAGCTTGGATCCAGCCCGGGGGAATGAGCAGTTCTTC. It encodes CASSLDPARGNEQFF.

The chain uses TRBV7-8 and TRBJ2-1, with D possibly TRBD2 on 5 matching bases. V lost 1 base and J 2 bases, leaving 9 bases between the germline ends. Germline V gene lookup returns CDR1 SGHVS and CDR2 FQNEAQ. This CDR3 is built from 15 residues. This CDR3 is CASSLGERPYNEQFF. The DNA for the CDR3 is TGTGCCAGCAGCTTAGGGGAGCGTCCCTACAATGAGCAGTTCTTC.

The V and J genes are TRBV27 and TRBJ1-3; TRBD1 matches at 7 bases. V gave up 10 bases and J gave up 2 bases; unmatched junction bases: 8. This CDR3 contains 14 residues. The germline V gene has CDR1 MNHEY and CDR2 SMNVEV (reference sequence). The DNA of the CDR3 is TGTGCCACCAAACAAACAGGGGCTGGAAACACCATATATTTT. Amino acids: CATKQTGAGNTIYF.

This clone was seen once. This sequence joins TRBV28 and TRBJ2-5, with TRBD1 matching over 7 bases. Germline V CDR1 and CDR2: MDHEN, SYDVKM. The trim removed 2 bases at V and 5 bases at J, leaving 8 bases unmatched. CDR3 size: 15 residues. The CDR3 DNA reads as TGTGCCAGCAGTTTAGGGAGACAGGGTTTGGAGACCCAGTACTTC. It encodes CASSLGRQGLETQYF.

V and J are TRBV2 and TRBJ1-4, with TRBD1 matching over 7 bases. With V trimmed by 4 bases and J by 4 bases, 3 bases remained unmatched. The germline CDR1 and CDR2 sequences are SNHLY and FYNNEI. The CDR3 extends over 14 amino acids. The CDR3 sequence is CASSAQGGNEKLFF. The CDR3, as DNA: TGTGCCAGCAGTGCCCAGGGGGGTAATGAAAAACTGTTTTTT.